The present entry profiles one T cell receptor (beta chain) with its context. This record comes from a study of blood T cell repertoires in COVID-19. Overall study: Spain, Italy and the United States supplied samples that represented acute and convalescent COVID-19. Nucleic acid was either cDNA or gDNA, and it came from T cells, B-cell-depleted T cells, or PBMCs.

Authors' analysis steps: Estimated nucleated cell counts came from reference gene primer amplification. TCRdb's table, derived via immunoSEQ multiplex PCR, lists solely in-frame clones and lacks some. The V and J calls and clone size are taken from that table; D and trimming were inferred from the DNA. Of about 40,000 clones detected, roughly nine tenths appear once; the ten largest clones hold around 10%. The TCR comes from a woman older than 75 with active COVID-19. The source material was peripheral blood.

CDR3 amino acids: CASSEFGGYTF. CDR3 in DNA: TGTGCCAGCAGTGAATTCGGTGGCTACACCTTC. The chain couples TRBV2 to TRBJ1-2; no definite D call. This CDR3 contains 11 residues. V was trimmed by 2 bases and J by 7 bases, leaving 5 bases between them. CDR1 SNHLY and CDR2 FYNNEI come from the germline V gene.